These 22 T cell receptor beta chains share one sample of origin, sequenced in a study of T-cell memory formation after mild COVID-19. A single record per CDR3 protein comes from TCRdb applying MiXCR to the 5' RACE reads. The data contain about 140,000 distinct CDR3 sequences, 6% of them singletons. The sequencing sample was made of PBMCs or a T cell subset sorted from them (not recorded which). The receptors derive from an adult woman who had mild COVID-19 (a few samples of this study predate the infection). Cell type and time point are not known.

This clonotype was recorded a few times. The chain links TRBV2 to TRBJ2-1, with D hard to call. Germline values: CDR1 SNHLY, CDR2 FYNNEI. V was pared by 2 bases and J by 6 bases, with 14 bases between. This CDR3 is built from 15 residues. CDR3 residues: CASSEILRSRNEQFF. CDR3 coding DNA: TGTGCCAGCAGTGAAATCCTCCGGTCCCGCAATGAGCAGTTCTTC.

In its sample, this clonotype was seen many times. The chain carries TRBV20-1 and TRBJ2-1; 8 bases match TRBD2. Trimming took 6 bases from V and 7 from J; bases not matched to a gene: 11. CDR1 is DFQATT and CDR2 is SNEGSKA in the germline V gene (reference sequence). The CDR3 consists of 14 residues. Here the CDR3 reads CSALGTSGWNEQFF. CDR3 nucleotide sequence: TGCAGTGCCCTTGGAACTAGCGGTTGGAATGAGCAGTTCTTC.

This clonotype was counted a few times. The CDR3 protein is CSARDSSSNSPLHF. As DNA, the CDR3 is TGCAGTGCCCGAGACAGTAGTTCTAATTCACCCCTCCACTTT. The rearrangement links TRBV20-1 to TRBJ1-6, with D maybe TRBD1 (5 bases). The CDR3 extends over 14 amino acids. CDR1 is DFQATT, CDR2 SNEGSKA, per germline (reference sequence). V was cut by 6 bases and J by 6 bases, with 15 bases left in between.

This clonotype was seen repeatedly, ten times or more. The genes are TRBV7-3 and TRBJ2-7; the match to TRBD2 covers 7 bases. Trimming at V came to 5 bases and at J to 6 bases, leaving 13 bases not matched to a gene. CDR1 SGHTA and CDR2 FQGTGA come from the germline V gene. The CDR3 has 15 residues. CDR3 region: CASSHAGGREGEQYF. CDR3 nucleotides: TGTGCCAGCAGCCACGCCGGCGGGAGAGAAGGCGAGCAGTACTTC.

This clonotype was found many times. The CDR3 sequence is CATSDYYLGDEQFF. The CDR3 nucleotides are TGTGCCACCAGTGACTACTATCTAGGAGATGAGCAGTTCTTC. The chain couples TRBV24-1 to TRBJ2-1, with no clear D. V was trimmed by 4 bases and J by 8 bases, leaving 14 bases between them. The CDR3 is made up of 14 amino acids. CDR1 and CDR2 (germline): KGHDR, SFDVKD.

This clonotype was seen only a few times. This chain joins TRBV9 and TRBJ2-3; no clear D. The CDR3 runs 14 residues. Germline loops: CDR1 SGDLS, CDR2 YYNGEE. The V and J ends lost 6 bases and 1 base respectively, with 12 bases between them. The CDR3 protein is CASKPAPGTDTQYF. CDR3 sequence (DNA): TGTGCCAGCAAACCAGCACCCGGCACAGATACGCAGTATTTT.

This clonotype occurred many times. The chain uses TRBV3-1 and TRBJ2-3, with 11 nucleotides matching TRBD2. V lost 1 base, J lost 6 bases, and 3 bases stayed unmatched. Per the germline V gene, CDR1 is LGHDT and CDR2 is YNNKEL (reference sequence). This CDR3 has 15 amino acids. CDR3 residues: CASSQGASGGDTQYF. The DNA of the CDR3 is TGTGCCAGCAGCCAAGGGGCTAGCGGGGGGGATACGCAGTATTTT.

At least ten counts were recorded for this clonotype. The chain is built from TRBV5-1 and TRBJ2-7; 11 bases align to TRBD1. Losses at the gene ends were 5 bases for V and 3 bases for J; bases not matched to a gene: 10. The germline V gene encodes CDR1 SGHRS and CDR2 YFSETQ. The CDR3 has 16 amino acids. The CDR3 coding sequence is TGCGCCAGCAGTCAGCAACCGGGACAGGGGGTCTACGAGCAGTACTTC. As protein: CASSQQPGQGVYEQYF.

This CDR3 reads CSAREGSGNSPLHF. The DNA of the CDR3 is TGCAGTGCTAGAGAAGGGTCAGGGAATTCACCCCTCCACTTT. The chain uses TRBV20-1 and TRBJ1-6, with a tentative D call TRBD1 (5 bases). In germline, CDR1 is DFQATT, CDR2 SNEGSKA (reference sequence). The CDR3 totals 14 residues. V shed 0 bases and J shed 7 bases, with 10 bases lying between them.

This clonotype was counted only a few times. This chain uses TRBV29-1 with TRBJ2-3; 14 bases map to TRBD2. The germline V gene encodes CDR1 SQVTM and CDR2 ANQGSEA. CDR3 length: 17 residues. The junction had 8 bases not matched to a gene; V was cut back by 5 bases and J by 1 base. CDR3 DNA sequence: TGCAGCGTTCCCGGGACTAGCGGGAGCTGGGGCACAGATACGCAGTATTTT. It yields the protein CSVPGTSGSWGTDTQYF.

CDR3 loop: CASDPGHNENTEAFF. In DNA, the CDR3 is TGCGCCAGTGACCCGGGGCACAATGAGAACACTGAAGCTTTCTTT. The genes are TRBV5-1 and TRBJ1-1; TRBD1 might be the D (5 bases). V was cut by 8 bases and J by 1 base, with 18 bases left in between. The CDR3 spans 15 residues. Germline values: CDR1 SGHRS, CDR2 YFSETQ.

A few counts support this clonotype. This chain connects TRBV7-9 to TRBJ1-1; D gene ambiguous. V was shortened by 1 base and J by 2 bases, with 8 bases between the two germline ends. The CDR3 has 14 amino acids. Germline CDR1 SEHNR, CDR2 FQNEAQ (reference sequence). The CDR3 is CASSLDGINTEAFF. CDR3 bases: TGTGCCAGCAGCTTAGACGGGATCAACACTGAAGCTTTCTTT.

The gene calls are TRBV6-5 and TRBJ2-4; perhaps TRBD2 as D (5 bases). Trimming removed 6 bases from V and 2 bases from J, with 14 bases in between. The germline V gene has CDR1 MNHEY and CDR2 SVGAGI. The length of the CDR3 is 15 residues. The CDR3 is CASRTHSGSKNIQYF. The CDR3 region has the DNA TGTGCCAGCAGGACTCACTCGGGGTCCAAAAACATTCAGTACTTC.

This clonotype was picked up a small number of times. This chain connects TRBV4-2 to TRBJ2-5; D perhaps matches TRBD2 (5 bases). The CDR3 has 13 residues. V was clipped by 4 bases and J by 2 bases, with 8 bases between them. In germline, CDR1 is LGHNA, CDR2 YNFKEQ. The CDR3 sequence: CASSPTGQETQYF. The CDR3 DNA follows: TGTGCCAGCAGCCCGACGGGGCAAGAGACCCAGTACTTC.

This clonotype was seen many times. This chain uses TRBV12-3 or TRBV12-4 with TRBJ2-1; D remains unclear. The CDR3 has 13 amino acids. Trimming removed 1 base from V and 4 bases from J, with 5 bases in between. Here the CDR3 reads CASSLGRYNEQFF. DNA for the CDR3: TGTGCCAGCAGTTTAGGCAGATACAATGAGCAGTTCTTC.

This clonotype was seen ten or more times. The chain couples TRBV10-3 to TRBJ2-1, with 8 bases fitting TRBD1. The V and J ends lost 3 bases and 8 bases, in that order; junction bases with no gene match: 9. The length of the CDR3 is 15 residues. CDR1 and CDR2 (germline): ENHRY, SYGVKD. CDR3 coding DNA: TGTGCCATCAGTGACTGGGAAACAGGGGGTCATGAGCAGTTCTTC. It yields the protein CAISDWETGGHEQFF.

J is TRBJ2-3 and V is TRBV29-1; 7 bases agree with TRBD2. The J segment lost 1 base and the V segment lost 4 bases, leaving 8 bases of the junction unmatched. The CDR3 totals 15 residues. Germline-derived CDR1 and CDR2 are SQVTM and ANQGSEA. The CDR3 spells CSVAGGRGGTDTQYF. In nucleotides, the CDR3 is TGCAGCGTTGCAGGCGGGAGAGGGGGCACAGATACGCAGTATTTT.

V usage is TRBV7-3 and J usage is TRBJ2-1; 11 nucleotides align to TRBD2. Germline-derived CDR1 and CDR2 are SGHTA and FQGTGA. The length of the CDR3 is 16 residues. The junction had 3 bases not matched to a gene; V was cut back by 3 bases and J by 2 bases. The CDR3 here is CASSLTSGKPYNEQFF. CDR3 coding DNA: TGTGCCAGCAGCTTGACTAGCGGGAAGCCCTACAATGAGCAGTTCTTC.

This clonotype was found many times. The gene calls are TRBV7-3 and TRBJ2-7; 8 positions agree with TRBD1. V shed 4 bases, J shed 3 bases, and the junction held 2 bases outside the gene matches. The CDR3 is made up of 13 amino acids. The germline CDR1 and CDR2 sequences are SGHTA and FQGTGA. The CDR3 DNA reads TGTGCCAGCAGCTCTACAGGGGGCTACGAGCAGTACTTC. Protein product: CASSSTGGYEQYF.

On this clonotype: A much larger clonotype is one base distant, so this may be a read error. This chain uses TRBV12-3 or TRBV12-4 with TRBJ1-5; 11 nucleotides align to TRBD1. CDR3 length equals 15 residues. V was clipped by 9 bases and J by 5 bases; unmatched bases: 9. CDR3 residues: CARVGTGGTDQPQHF. CDR3 coding DNA: TGTGCCAGAGTGGGGACAGGGGGGACAGATCAGCCCCAGCATTTT.

This clonotype came up a few times. This sequence joins TRBV2 and TRBJ2-3; no clear D gene. Germline V gives CDR1 SNHLY, CDR2 FYNNEI. CDR3 size: 15 residues. Trimming left V 4 bases short and J 2 bases short, with 13 bases between. CDR3 loop: CASSVRGGDTDTQYF. CDR3 DNA sequence: TGTGCCAGCAGTGTCCGCGGCGGAGACACAGATACGCAGTATTTT.

This rearrangement joins TRBV29-1 to TRBJ2-5; the D gene could be TRBD1 or TRBD2 (5 bases each). The CDR3 has 12 amino acids. Between the trimmed V and J ends, which lost 5 bases and 4 bases, there was a span of 11 bases. Germline CDR1 and CDR2: SQVTM and ANQGSEA. The CDR3 DNA is TGCAGCGTTAGTGAGGGGTCAGAGACCCAGTACTTC. It specifies CSVSEGSETQYF.